This paragraph covers one TCR beta chain sequence. Sequencing was performed with immunoSEQ multiplex PCR; in TCRdb, only in-frame clones are kept and a portion is missing. The repertoire holds tens of thousands of clones, with around nine tenths as singletons. This record belongs to a study of T cell changes during pregnancy in multiple sclerosis. Germline V gives CDR1 SGHNT, CDR2 YYREEE (reference sequence). V lost 5 bases, J lost 11 bases, and 7 bases stayed unmatched. The CDR3 is made up of 13 amino acids. The clonotype originates from a female donor in good health, enrolled as a control in a pregnancy study. J is TRBJ2-7 and V is TRBV5-4; 13 nucleotides align to TRBD2. The material sequenced was CD4+ T cells from peripheral blood mononuclear cells, taken in the first trimester of pregnancy. CDR3 residues: CASRQGLAGEKYF. CDR3 nucleotide sequence: TGTGCCAGCAGGCAAGGACTAGCGGGAGAGAAGTACTTC.